The 21 T cell receptor beta chains given below trace back to one sample, sequenced in a study of blood T cell repertoires in COVID-19. Libraries were prepared by immunoSEQ multiplex PCR; TCRdb keeps only in-frame clonotypes and omits some of them. The table includes roughly 150,000 clones, about 88% detected once. Sequenced: peripheral blood. The receptors originated from a human donor in a cohort sampled during active COVID-19.

The chain recombines TRBV10-1 with TRBJ2-7, with a possible D match to TRBD1 (6 bases). V was trimmed by 5 bases and J by 3 bases, leaving 11 bases between them. The CDR3 covers 13 residues. Germline-derived CDR1 and CDR2 are WNHNN and SYGVQD (reference sequence). The CDR3 DNA sequence: TGCGCCAGCAGTCCGGGACACATCTACGAGCAGTACTTC. Translating it yields CASSPGHIYEQYF.

J is TRBJ2-1 and V is TRBV7-3; D may be TRBD2 (5 bases). The CDR3 consists of 16 residues. Germline assignment: CDR1 SGHTA and CDR2 FQGTGA. V was cut by 0 bases and J by 4 bases, with 13 bases left in between. The DNA of the CDR3 is TGTGCCAGCAGCTTAACAGGAGGTTCGAAGTACAATGAGCAGTTCTTC. It codes for CASSLTGGSKYNEQFF.

V and J are TRBV27 and TRBJ1-5; 7 bases agree with TRBD1. Germline V lookup: CDR1 MNHEY, CDR2 SMNVEV (reference sequence). This CDR3 has 15 residues. After removal of 5 bases from V and 6 bases from J, the junction contained 10 bases not matched to a gene. The CDR3 DNA is TGTGCCAGCAGTCCCGAACAGGGGAGAGGTCAGCCCCAGCATTTT. This translates into CASSPEQGRGQPQHF.

The chain combines TRBV2 with TRBJ1-3, with 7 bases lining up with TRBD1. The germline V gene has CDR1 SNHLY and CDR2 FYNNEI. CDR3 length: 15 amino acids. V trimming: 3 bases; J trimming: 0 bases; junction bases outside the gene matches: 2. This CDR3 reads CASSDRGISGNTIYF. Written as DNA, the CDR3 is TGTGCCAGCAGTGACAGGGGGATCTCTGGAAACACCATATATTTT.

The chain links TRBV12-3 or TRBV12-4 to TRBJ2-3; maybe TRBD1 (6 bases). V lost 6 bases to trimming and J lost 5 bases, with 12 bases between them. The CDR3 loop spans 13 amino acids. CDR3 region: CASSPTGIDTQYF. The CDR3 DNA reads as TGTGCCAGCAGCCCAACAGGGATAGATACGCAGTATTTT.

The gene calls are TRBV6-4 and TRBJ2-3; 7 positions agree with TRBD2. V lost 6 bases to trimming and J lost 3 bases; unmatched junction nucleotides: 6. The CDR3 has 14 residues. Germline V gene lookup returns CDR1 MRHNA and CDR2 SNTAGT. CDR3 in amino acids: CASRTSEETDTQYF. In DNA, the CDR3 is TGTGCCAGCAGAACTAGCGAGGAGACAGATACGCAGTATTTT.

This clone was seen only a few times. The J gene is TRBJ2-5, the V gene TRBV28; 11 bases align to TRBD2. Germline V CDR1 and CDR2: MDHEN, SYDVKM. This CDR3 is built from 16 residues. The J segment lost 5 bases and the V segment lost 2 bases, leaving 7 bases of the junction unmatched. The CDR3 region is CASSLTSGGQHETQYF. In nucleotides, the CDR3 is TGTGCCAGCAGTTTAACTAGCGGGGGCCAACACGAGACCCAGTACTTC.

This sequence joins TRBV3-1 (or the pseudogene TRBV3-2) and TRBJ1-1; 8 bases match TRBD1. From germline, CDR1 is LGHDT and CDR2 YNNKEL (reference sequence). There are 15 residues in the CDR3. The ends lost 4 bases at V and 3 bases at J; junction bases unmatched: 7. The CDR3 here is CASSRQGQGDTEAFF. The DNA of the CDR3 is TGTGCCAGCAGCCGACAGGGGCAGGGCGACACTGAAGCTTTCTTT.

The chain couples TRBV24-1 to TRBJ2-1; TRBD1 matches 12 bases. Germline assignment: CDR1 KGHDR and CDR2 SFDVKD. This CDR3 region has 16 residues. The trim removed 4 bases at V and 6 bases at J, leaving 6 bases unmatched. CDR3 coding DNA: TGTGCCACCAGTGACGAGGGACAGGGGGCTGGCAATGAGCAGTTCTTC. Residues: CATSDEGQGAGNEQFF.

The gene calls are TRBV3-1 (or the pseudogene TRBV3-2) and TRBJ2-7, with D unclear. This CDR3 region has 13 residues. V dropped 1 base and J dropped 1 base, with 5 bases sitting between them. The germline CDR1 and CDR2 sequences are LGHDT and YNNKEL (reference sequence). CDR3 sequence: CASSQARSYEQYF. DNA for the CDR3: TGTGCCAGCAGCCAAGCTAGGTCCTACGAGCAGTACTTC.

As for this clone: One end of the junction fails to match germline, which may point to a read error. The chain uses TRBV5-1 and TRBJ2-7, with D uncertain. Germline CDR1 reads SGHRS; CDR2 reads YFSETQ. CDR3 length: 12 amino acids. CDR3 protein: CAGSLDGYEQYF. The CDR3 DNA reads TGCGCCGGCAGCTTGGACGGTTACGAGCAGTACTTC. Combining the CDR3 with reference TRBV5-1 and TRBJ2-7 gives the whole variable domain KAGVTQTPRYLIKTRGQQVTLSCSPISGHRSVSWYQQTPGQGLQFLFEYFSETQRNKGNFPGRFSGRQFSNSRSEMNVSTLELGDSALYLCAGSLDGYEQYFGPGTRLTVT.

This clone appeared once. The rearrangement links TRBV2 to TRBJ2-3, with TRBD2 identical over 15 bases. The CDR3 has 14 amino acids. From germline, CDR1 is SNHLY and CDR2 FYNNEI. The junction had 3 bases not matched to a gene; V was cut back by 9 bases and J by 5 bases. The CDR3: CASLGLAGGDTQYF. The CDR3 DNA reads TGTGCCAGTTTGGGACTAGCGGGAGGAGATACGCAGTATTTT.

The V gene is TRBV6-2 or TRBV6-3, the J gene TRBJ2-7; TRBD1 is a possible D gene (5 bases). V lost 4 bases and J 3 bases, leaving 16 bases between the germline ends. The germline V gene has CDR1 MNHEY and CDR2 SVGEGT. The CDR3 runs 15 residues. DNA of the CDR3: TGTGCCAGCAGTTCTCGGACACAACTGCGCTACGAGCAGTACTTC. Amino acids: CASSSRTQLRYEQYF.

The chain links TRBV28 to TRBJ1-2, with 7 bases fitting TRBD1. CDR3 length: 15 amino acids. Trimming cost V 7 bases and J 2 bases; bases outside gene matches: 10. Germline V gene lookup returns CDR1 MDHEN and CDR2 SYDVKM. The CDR3 DNA sequence: TGTGCCAGCAACGAGCTAAAGACAGGGAACTATGGCTACACCTTC. Encoded protein: CASNELKTGNYGYTF.

The chain uses TRBV30 and TRBJ2-5; 7 nucleotides align to TRBD1. Looked up from germline, CDR1 is GTSNPN and CDR2 is SVGIG (reference sequence). The CDR3 has 12 amino acids. The V and J ends lost 2 bases and 5 bases, in that order; junction bases with no gene match: 2. Here the CDR3 reads CAWSKGAETQYF. CDR3 DNA: TGTGCCTGGAGTAAGGGGGCGGAGACCCAGTACTTC.

J is TRBJ2-7 and V is TRBV7-3; 9 nucleotides match TRBD1. V gave up 1 base and J gave up 0 bases; unmatched junction bases: 7. This CDR3 spans 17 amino acids. Germline assignment: CDR1 SGHTA and CDR2 FQGTGA. The CDR3 DNA is TGTGCCAGCAGCTTAATAGGGCCGGGACAGGGCTCCTACGAGCAGTACTTC. It specifies CASSLIGPGQGSYEQYF. The full variable domain, its missing parts supplied by reference TRBV7-3 and TRBJ2-7, is GAGVSQTPSNKVTEKGKYVELRCDPISGHTALYWYRQSLGQGPEFLIYFQGTGAADDSGLPNDRFFAVRPEGSVSTLKIQRTERGDSAVYLCASSLIGPGQGSYEQYFGPGTRLTVT.

The rearrangement joins TRBV6-1 to TRBJ2-5; weak D call: TRBD2 (5 bases). This CDR3 is 13 amino acids long. V was clipped by 0 bases and J by 7 bases, with 9 bases between them. CDR1 is MNHNS, CDR2 SASEGT, per germline. Written as DNA, the CDR3 is TGTGCCAGCAGTGAAGCGAAAGAGGGGACCCAGTACTTC. It yields the protein CASSEAKEGTQYF.

The chain has TRBV9 and TRBJ2-7; no definite D call. CDR1 is SGDLS, CDR2 YYNGEE, per germline. The CDR3 extends over 15 amino acids. With 0 bases removed from V and 5 bases from J, the gap between germline ends came to 15 bases. CDR3 coding DNA: TGTGCCAGCAGCGTAGGTACAGTCTTCTTGGACGAGCAGTACTTC. Its protein product is CASSVGTVFLDEQYF.

The chain is built from TRBV29-1 and TRBJ2-7, with D maybe TRBD1 (6 bases). V shed 0 bases and J shed 4 bases, with 10 bases lying between them. There are 13 residues in the CDR3. The V gene's germline CDR1 is SQVTM and CDR2 ANQGSEA. The CDR3 loop is CSVEEQGRYEQYF. The CDR3 DNA is TGCAGCGTTGAAGAACAGGGCAGGTACGAGCAGTACTTC.

CDR3 in amino acids: CASSLGVAGGPRDTQYF. The CDR3 coding sequence is TGCGCCAGCAGCCTCGGAGTAGCGGGGGGGCCAAGAGATACGCAGTATTTT. This rearrangement joins TRBV4-1 to TRBJ2-3; 11 bases are a match to TRBD2. The germline CDR1 and CDR2 sequences are MGHRA and YSYEKL. The CDR3 extends over 17 amino acids. J gave up 5 bases and V 4 bases, and 11 bases lay outside the gene matches.

This rearrangement joins TRBV27 to TRBJ2-7; D gene ambiguous. There are 13 residues in the CDR3. The V gene's germline CDR1 is MNHEY and CDR2 SMNVEV (reference sequence). Trimming pared 3 bases from V and 0 bases from J, leaving 6 bases between. The CDR3 nucleotides read TGTGCCAGCAGTTTTGGCCCCTCCTACGAGCAGTACTTC. Its translation is CASSFGPSYEQYF.